This TCR beta chain was found in a study of shared clonotypes between healthy human individuals (dated by TCRdb to the early 2020s). Study-wide context: The cohort comprised a couple of women and a few men aged 18 to 49 years. To estimate repertoire size and how much clonotype sharing occurs between individuals, the study deeply sequenced the blood TCR repertoires of five healthy adults. Each donor's leukapheresis produced roughly between about 0.85 and 10 billion PBMCs. To increase sequencing depth and limit assay-specific biases, different laboratories used diverse techniques to prepare libraries and sequence TCR repertoires.

General findings and caveats noted by the study authors: Pairwise subsampling indicated that sequencing depth was expected to affect the degree of clonotype sharing among donors. Sampling was restricted to blood, and TCR repertoires in tissue are likely to differ from TCR repertoires in blood. The genetic and exposure-history diversity represented was limited by the small number of donors.

Using the deep immunoSEQ assay, multiplex PCR amplified TCR CDR3 regions from genomic DNA. For each cell subset, the extracted genomic DNA was distributed evenly across all wells of several immunoSEQ 96-well plates, and each plate served as one replicate. For unsorted PBMC, around 310 ng of genomic DNA, equivalent to approximately 28,000 T cell genomes, went into each replicate PCR. Ten immunoSEQ deep assay plates were used to sequence the unsorted PBMC genomic DNA. Purified libraries were quantified with a Qubit 3.0 fluorometer, sized on a Bioanalyzer 2100, and re-quantified with the KAPA Library Quantification kit. Each immunoSEQ 96-well plate was sequenced on its own single-read 150-cycle Illumina NextSeq 550 flow cell. From the authors' description of their analysis: Because only junctional sequences without quality scores were contained in the immunoSEQ output, filtering matching that applied to full-length reads could not be performed. Sequences were annotated with PyIR, a Python wrapper for IgBLAST v1.9, and V/J genes and CDR3 were assigned using IMGT germline references. Any read was removed if the V/J assignment was weak (E-value above 1e-6), the CDR3 was missing, or the read contained stop codons, out-of-frame junctions, or ambiguous translated residues. V3J clonotypes were defined by identical inferred V gene, J gene, and CDR3 amino acid sequence. The percentage overlap between two repertoires was calculated by dividing the number of shared unique clonotypes by the size of the smaller repertoire. Repertoire richness was assessed with RTK rarefaction, the Chao1 estimator, and Recon v2.1 estimates of unobserved clonotypes. The clones in this table, taken by TCRdb from immuneACCESS, are in-frame only. Not every clone is retained; where verified, under half of the shortfall comes from an unresolved V gene, and the cause of the rest is unknown. From that table come the V and J calls and clone size; the DNA was used to work out D and trimming. For this sample the table gives about 480,000 clones, of which 70% to 80% were detected only once. Roughly 13% of the sample belongs to the ten largest clones.

The donors were healthy, HIV-negative adults who had no recently reported acute infections or vaccinations. All donors were Caucasian adults living in Nashville, Tennessee, USA. In the unsorted samples, 70 million to 90 million PBMCs were counted, and genomic DNA was extracted using the QIAamp DNA Blood Mini kit. Blood was obtained by leukapheresis, after which PBMCs were separated by Ficoll-Histopaque density gradient centrifugation and cryopreserved in liquid nitrogen vapor phase. Trimming removed 0 bases from V and 4 bases from J, leaving 10 bases between the germline ends. The CDR3 runs 14 residues from the cysteine to the phenylalanine. Only CDR3 DNA is held: 42 bases, read in frame from base 1. CDR1 and CDR2, per the germline V gene, are MGHRA and YSYEKL. About this clone itself: Its antigen remains undetermined. Base-call qualities are not available, and no considerably larger clone is one nucleotide away.

The chain couples TRBV4-1 to TRBJ2-7, with the D gene possibly TRBD1 or TRBD2, each one fitting 7 bases. Material for sequencing was PBMCs. This receptor was identified in a woman in her thirties or forties in good health. Some clones in this sample may be carry-over from other donors' samples. The CDR3 protein is CASSQDRGGYEQYF. The nucleotide sequence reads as follows: TGCGCCAGCAGCCAAGACAGGGGGGGTTACGAGCAGTACTTC.